This T cell receptor beta chain was obtained from a study of blood T cell repertoires in COVID-19. Study information: Sites across the United States, Italy and Spain contributed samples from acute and convalescent COVID-19. The analysed material was cDNA or gDNA that came from T cells, B-cell-depleted T cells, or PBMCs.

The CDR3 is made up of 14 amino acids. Germline lookup yields CDR1 LGHDT and CDR2 YNNKEL (reference sequence). V trimming: 5 bases; J trimming: 7 bases; junction bases outside the gene matches: 3. Under the authors' procedure: By means of reference gene primer amplification, nucleated cell counts were estimated. Assay used: immunoSEQ multiplex PCR; TCRdb lists only in-frame clones, some missing. That table is the source of V, J and clone size, and D and trimming were worked out from the DNA. The table includes 90,000 to 120,000 clones, about three quarters detected once. The chain employs TRBV3-1 (or the pseudogene TRBV3-2) and TRBJ1-6; TRBD1 matches at 9 bases. The sequenced sample was peripheral blood. This receptor was obtained from a middle-aged woman with acute or convalescent COVID-19. CDR3 loop: CASSSGQGNSPLHF. CDR3 DNA: TGTGCCAGCAGCTCGGGACAGGGAAATTCACCCCTCCACTTT.